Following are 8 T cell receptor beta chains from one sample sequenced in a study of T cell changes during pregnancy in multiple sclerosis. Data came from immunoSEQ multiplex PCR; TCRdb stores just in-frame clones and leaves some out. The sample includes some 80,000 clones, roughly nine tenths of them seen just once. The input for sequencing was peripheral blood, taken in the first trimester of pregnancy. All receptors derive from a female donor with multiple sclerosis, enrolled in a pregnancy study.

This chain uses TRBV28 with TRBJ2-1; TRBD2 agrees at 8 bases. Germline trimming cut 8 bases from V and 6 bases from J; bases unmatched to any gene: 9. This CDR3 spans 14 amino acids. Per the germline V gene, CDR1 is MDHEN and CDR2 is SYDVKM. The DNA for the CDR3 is TGTGCCAGCTGCCCCGGGGGGGCTCTCAATGAGCAGTTCTTC. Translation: CASCPGGALNEQFF.

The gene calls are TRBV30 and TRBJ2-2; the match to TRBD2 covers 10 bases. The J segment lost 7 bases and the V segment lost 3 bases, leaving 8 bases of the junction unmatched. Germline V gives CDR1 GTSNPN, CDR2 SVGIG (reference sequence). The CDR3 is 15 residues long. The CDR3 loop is CAWSSKREGGGELFF. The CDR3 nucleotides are TGTGCCTGGAGCTCCAAGCGGGAGGGCGGCGGGGAGCTGTTTTTT.

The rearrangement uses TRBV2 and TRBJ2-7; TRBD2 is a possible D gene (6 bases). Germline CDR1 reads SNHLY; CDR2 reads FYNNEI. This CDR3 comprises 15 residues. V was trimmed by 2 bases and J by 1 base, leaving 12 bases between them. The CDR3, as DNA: TGTGCCAGCAGTGAAAGGACGGCGGGATCCTACGAGCAGTACTTC. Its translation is CASSERTAGSYEQYF.

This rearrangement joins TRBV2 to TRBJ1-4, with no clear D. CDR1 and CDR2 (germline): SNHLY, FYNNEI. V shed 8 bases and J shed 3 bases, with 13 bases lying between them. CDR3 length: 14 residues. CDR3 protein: CASRGLLANEKLFF. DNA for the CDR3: TGTGCCAGCCGAGGGCTGTTGGCTAATGAAAAACTGTTTTTT.

The CDR3 sequence: CASSLGPGNQPQHF. The CDR3 nucleotides read TGTGCCAGCAGCTTAGGTCCCGGGAATCAGCCCCAGCATTTT. The chain is built from TRBV7-2 and TRBJ1-5; no firm D call. CDR1 is SGHTA, CDR2 FQGNSA, per germline. V was clipped by 1 base and J by 4 bases, with 8 bases between them. The CDR3 has 14 amino acids.

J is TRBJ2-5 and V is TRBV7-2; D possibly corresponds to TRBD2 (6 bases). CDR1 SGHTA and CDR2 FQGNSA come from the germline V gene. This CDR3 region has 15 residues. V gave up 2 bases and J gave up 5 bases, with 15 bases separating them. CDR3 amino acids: CASSLMVGGYETQYF. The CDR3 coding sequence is TGTGCCAGCAGCTTAATGGTGGGGGGATACGAGACCCAGTACTTC.

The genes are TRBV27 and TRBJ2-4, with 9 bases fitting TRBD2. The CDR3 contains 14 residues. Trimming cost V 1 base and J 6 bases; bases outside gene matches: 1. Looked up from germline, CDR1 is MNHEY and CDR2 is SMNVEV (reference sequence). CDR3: CASSLLAGVNIQYF. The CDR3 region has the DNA TGTGCCAGCAGTTTATTAGCGGGGGTAAACATTCAGTACTTC.

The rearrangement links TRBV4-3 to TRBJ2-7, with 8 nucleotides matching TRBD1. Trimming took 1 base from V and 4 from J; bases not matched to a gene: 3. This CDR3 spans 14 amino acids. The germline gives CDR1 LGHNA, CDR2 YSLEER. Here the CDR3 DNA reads TGCGCCAGCAGCCAAGGGACAGGGACGTACGAGCAGTACTTC. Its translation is CASSQGTGTYEQYF.